The 15 T cell receptor beta chains below all came from one sample that was sequenced in a study of long-term antiretroviral therapy in people with HIV. Samples were assayed with immunoSEQ v3.0 at survey level. The method was immunoSEQ multiplex PCR; TCRdb's version includes in-frame clones alone and lacks a portion of them. Among about 28,000 clones listed, roughly 88% were seen once. Material: unsorted PBMCs, obtained 0.8 years before starting antiretroviral therapy. The receptors come from a man aged 18-30 years with HIV.

The chain joins TRBV27 to TRBJ2-1; the D is unclear. Germline values: CDR1 MNHEY, CDR2 SMNVEV (reference sequence). There are 14 residues in the CDR3. The V end was cut by 2 bases, the J end by 7 bases, with 12 bases between. This chain's CDR3 is CASSLRWNQNEQFF. CDR3 nucleotide sequence: TGTGCCAGCAGTTTAAGGTGGAACCAGAATGAGCAGTTCTTC.

The V call is TRBV7-6, the J call TRBJ1-1, with TRBD1 identical over 7 bases. The germline CDR1 and CDR2 sequences are SGHVS and FNYEAQ. The CDR3 spans 13 residues. Trimming took 1 base from V and 6 from J; bases not matched to a gene: 2. CDR3 sequence reads: CASSLGDSPEAFF. Here the CDR3 DNA reads TGTGCCAGCAGCTTAGGGGACAGCCCTGAAGCTTTCTTT.

The chain joins TRBV7-2 to TRBJ2-7; D is ambiguous. CDR1 is SGHTA and CDR2 is FQGNSA in the germline V gene. V lost 5 bases to trimming and J lost 0 bases, with 5 bases between them. The CDR3 has 12 amino acids. This chain's CDR3 is CASSPASYEQYF. The CDR3, as DNA: TGTGCCAGCAGCCCGGCCTCCTACGAGCAGTACTTC.

The CDR3 sequence: CASSLEIAGGDWYF. Here the CDR3 DNA reads TGTGCCAGCAGCCTCGAGATAGCGGGGGGGGATTGGTACTTC. The gene calls are TRBV6-6 and TRBJ2-7; TRBD2 aligns across 11 bases. Germline loops: CDR1 MNHNY, CDR2 SVGAGI (reference sequence). This CDR3 region has 14 residues. V lost 6 bases, J lost 12 bases, and 13 bases stayed unmatched.

The chain joins TRBV18 to TRBJ1-2; D remains unclear. V lost 8 bases and J 8 bases, leaving 12 bases between the germline ends. The CDR3 runs to 11 residues. Looked up from germline, CDR1 is KGHSH and CDR2 is LQKENI. Here the CDR3 DNA reads TGTGCCAGCACAGCCGGGGAAGGCTACACCTTC. It yields the protein CASTAGEGYTF.

The CDR3 bases are TGTGCCAGCAGGTCAGGGGGCGATTTATCTCAGCCCCAGCATTTT. This encodes CASRSGGDLSQPQHF. The V gene is TRBV7-2, the J gene TRBJ1-5, with 8 bases lining up with TRBD1. V lost 6 bases, J lost 6 bases, and 10 bases stayed unmatched. From germline, CDR1 is SGHTA and CDR2 FQGNSA. The CDR3 spans 15 residues.

This clone has more than one count but fewer than ten. At one boundary the junction diverges from the germline segment, which might be a read error. The V call is TRBV10-3, the J call TRBJ1-5; tentative D call: TRBD1 (5 bases). The V gene's germline CDR1 is ENHRY and CDR2 SYGVKD. The CDR3 spans 11 residues. In DNA, the CDR3 is TGCGTTCCGGCCAGGGATCAGCCCCAGCATTTT. Translated, it gives CVPARDQPQHF.

This clone appeared a single time. The V gene is TRBV19, the J gene TRBJ2-7, with TRBD2 as a possible D gene (6 bases). This CDR3 region has 14 residues. V lost 7 bases, J lost 5 bases, and 18 bases lay in between. Looked up from germline, CDR1 is LNHDA and CDR2 is SQIVND (reference sequence). CDR3 bases: TGTGCCAGTAACCGGGCGGGACTTCCTCACGAGCAGTACTTC. It codes for CASNRAGLPHEQYF.

V usage is TRBV7-2 and J usage is TRBJ2-2; D is unclear. V was shortened by 5 bases and J by 6 bases, with 7 bases between the two germline ends. The CDR3 runs 12 residues. The V gene's germline CDR1 is SGHTA and CDR2 FQGNSA. CDR3 bases: TGTGCCAGCAGCCTGGGCCCCGGGGAGCTGTTTTTT. Encoded protein: CASSLGPGELFF.

This chain uses TRBV12-5 with TRBJ2-7; TRBD1 matches at 8 bases. Germline assignment: CDR1 LGHNT and CDR2 FRNRAP. V shed 1 base and J 6 bases; nucleotides not matched to a gene: 5. The CDR3 extends over 14 amino acids. For the CDR3, the DNA is TGTGCTAGTGGTTTGGCCGGACAGGGAGTCGAGCAGTACTTC. It translates to CASGLAGQGVEQYF.

V is TRBV12-5 and J is TRBJ2-6; D not certain. CDR3 size: 15 residues. The germline gives CDR1 LGHNT, CDR2 FRNRAP. Trimming stripped 5 bases from V and 0 bases from J, with 8 bases between. The CDR3 reads CASGPGFSGANVLTF. In DNA form, the CDR3 reads TGTGCTAGTGGTCCAGGCTTCTCTGGGGCCAACGTCCTGACTTTC.

CDR3 DNA sequence: TGTGCCAGCAGCTTCGGACGGACACCGAACACTGAAGCTTTCTTT. This codes for CASSFGRTPNTEAFF. This chain joins TRBV11-1 and TRBJ1-1; TRBD1 might be the D (5 bases). CDR1 and CDR2 from the germline V gene are SGHAT and FQDESV (reference sequence). V lost 3 bases and J lost 1, with 12 bases in between. The CDR3 runs 15 residues. Together with reference TRBV11-1 and TRBJ1-1, the CDR3 gives the full variable domain: EAEVAQSPRYKITEKSQAVAFWCDPISGHATLYWYRQILGQGPELLVQFQDESVVDDSQLPKDRFSAERLKGVDSTLKIQPAELGDSAMYLCASSFGRTPNTEAFFGQGTRLTVV.

The V and J genes are TRBV9 and TRBJ2-3; D is undetermined. Per germline, CDR1 SGDLS and CDR2 YYNGEE. V shed 0 bases and J shed 7 bases, with 6 bases lying between them. The CDR3 extends over 12 amino acids. The CDR3 spells CASSVGGYTQYF. CDR3 DNA: TGTGCCAGCAGCGTAGGGGGTTATACGCAGTATTTT.

The V and J genes are TRBV6-1 and TRBJ2-5, with TRBD1 matching over 9 bases. V was pared by 4 bases and J by 7 bases, with 10 bases of the junction left unmatched. The CDR3 length is 15 residues. CDR1 is MNHNS and CDR2 is SASEGT in the germline V gene. The CDR3 sequence: CASSALSQGAGTQYF. The CDR3 region has the DNA TGTGCCAGCAGTGCCCTATCACAGGGGGCAGGGACCCAGTACTTC.

V is TRBV18 and J is TRBJ2-7; 7 bases are shared with TRBD1. CDR3 length: 15 amino acids. In germline, CDR1 is KGHSH, CDR2 LQKENI. The V gene end was trimmed by 4 bases and the J gene end by 0 bases; junction bases not matched to a gene: 6. The CDR3 DNA follows: TGTGCCAGCTCACAGGGACAGCTGAGCTCCTACGAGCAGTACTTC. It specifies CASSQGQLSSYEQYF.